This T cell receptor beta chain appears in the sequencing data of a study of T cells after yellow fever vaccination. In the study overall: SMART-Seq v4 Ultra Low Input prepared the low-cell-number fractions.

TCRdb re-analysed the 5' RACE reads in MiXCR, keeping a single row per CDR3 protein. The data hold 160,000 or so distinct CDR3 sequences, with around 7% observed a single time. Per germline, CDR1 KGHSH and CDR2 LQKENI. Unmatched junction bases numbered 6, after V lost 3 bases and J lost 5 bases. This CDR3 region has 14 residues. General study results and limits: FACS-sorted repertoires might harbor abundant contaminating clonotypes from the bulk population.

This clonotype has at least ten counts. Its antigen is still unknown. The rearrangement joins TRBV18 to TRBJ2-7; 8 bases map to TRBD2. This material consisted of CD4+ T cells sorted from PBMCs, taken 5 to 6 days after the first yellow fever vaccination. The clonotype originates from a young man who received the YFV17D yellow fever vaccine. The CDR3 region has the DNA TGTGCCAGCTCACCGGGCAGCGGGGGCAACGAGCAGTACTTC. It specifies CASSPGSGGNEQYF.